The 24 T cell receptor beta chains below were found in one sample sequenced in a study of PD-1 blockade in mismatch repair-deficient tumors. Repertoires were generated with immunoSEQ multiplex PCR, while TCRdb's copy carries only in-frame clones and drops some. The data contain 56,000 or so clones, 78% of them singletons. The sequences come from peripheral blood, collected 4 weeks after starting pembrolizumab. The receptors here all came from an adult with mismatch repair-deficient cancer.

The CDR3 DNA sequence: TGCAGCGTCGAGGGATCACCGGGACTAGCGGGAGAAGGTGTCACGGGTGAGCAGTACTTC. Translating it yields CSVEGSPGLAGEGVTGEQYF. V and J are TRBV29-1 and TRBJ2-7; 14 bases align to TRBD2. This CDR3 is 20 amino acids long. V dropped 6 bases and J dropped 7; count of bases not matched to a gene: 26. CDR1 and CDR2 from the germline V gene are SQVTM and ANQGSEA.

The chain is built from TRBV5-1 and TRBJ2-6; D is undetermined. CDR1 is SGHRS, CDR2 YFSETQ, per germline. The ends were cut back, 1 base at V and 4 bases at J, with 21 bases in the middle. The CDR3 contains 19 residues. The CDR3 bases are TGCGCCAGCAGCTTGAGGGCCCTTGGGGTCTCCTCGGGGGCCAACGTCCTGACTTTC. This gives the protein CASSLRALGVSSGANVLTF.

CDR3 DNA sequence: TGTGCCTGGAGCCGGGACAGGGGGCTGGGCTATGGCTACACCTTC. Translated: CAWSRDRGLGYGYTF. J is TRBJ1-2 and V is TRBV30; 12 bases fit TRBD1. Trimming took 3 bases from V and 4 from J; bases not matched to a gene: 6. CDR1 GTSNPN and CDR2 SVGIG come from the germline V gene (reference sequence). The CDR3 contains 15 residues.

This chain joins TRBV7-6 and TRBJ2-7; tentative D call: TRBD1 (5 bases). The length of the CDR3 is 14 residues. Trimming stripped 1 base from V and 3 bases from J, with 10 bases between. Germline CDR1 reads SGHVS; CDR2 reads FNYEAQ. The CDR3 reads CASSLGGAYYEQYF. The CDR3 DNA reads TGTGCCAGCAGCTTAGGTGGGGCCTACTACGAGCAGTACTTC.

The V gene is TRBV28, the J gene TRBJ1-3; D call uncertain. Trimming pared 1 base from V and 3 bases from J, leaving 7 bases between. Per germline, CDR1 MDHEN and CDR2 SYDVKM. CDR3 length: 14 residues. CDR3 coding DNA: TGTGCCAGCAGTTTATCCGGGGTTGGAAACACCATATATTTT. It specifies CASSLSGVGNTIYF.

V gene TRBV4-2 combines with J gene TRBJ2-1; 12 nucleotides line up with TRBD2. This CDR3 is 19 amino acids long. Germline V gene data show CDR1 as LGHNA and CDR2 as YNFKEQ. V was clipped by 0 bases and J by 2 bases; unmatched bases: 8. CDR3 sequence (DNA): TGTGCCAGCAGCCAAGATCGGCCAGCTAGCGGGAGGGCCTACAATGAGCAGTTCTTC. This encodes CASSQDRPASGRAYNEQFF.

The sample holds one count of this clone. The chain carries TRBV5-1 and TRBJ1-1, with unresolved D. This CDR3 has 15 amino acids. V lost 0 bases, J lost 0 bases, and 9 bases lay in between. Germline V CDR1 and CDR2: SGHRS, YFSETQ. CDR3 nucleotides: TGCGCCAGCAGCTTGGGGGCAGGCGTGAACACTGAAGCTTTCTTT. This translates into CASSLGAGVNTEAFF.

This chain joins TRBV14 and TRBJ2-7, with TRBD2 matching 9 bases. The germline gives CDR1 SGHDN, CDR2 FVKESK. With V trimmed by 1 base and J by 0 bases, 4 bases remained unmatched. The CDR3 length is 16 residues. For the CDR3, the DNA is TGTGCCAGCAGCCAAGTAGGGCGGGAGGGCTCCTACGAGCAGTACTTC. Its translation: CASSQVGREGSYEQYF.

The chain combines TRBV11-3 with TRBJ2-1; D unresolved. This CDR3 has 13 residues. Germline CDR1 SGHNT, CDR2 YENEEA. The V end lost 2 bases, the J end lost 7 bases, and 9 bases lay between the germline ends. CDR3 sequence reads: CASSLLLGNEQFF. In nucleotides, the CDR3 is TGTGCCAGCAGCTTACTCCTGGGTAATGAGCAGTTCTTC.

This clone has only one observation. The J gene is TRBJ2-3, the V gene TRBV10-3; D remains ambiguous. This CDR3 comprises 14 residues. V lost 3 bases and J 2 bases, leaving 9 bases between the germline ends. Germline V lookup: CDR1 ENHRY, CDR2 SYGVKD. The CDR3, as DNA: TGTGCCATCAGTGAATCGTCTTCCACAGATACGCAGTATTTT. Residues: CAISESSSTDTQYF.

The chain combines TRBV14 with TRBJ2-1, with a tentative D call TRBD2 (5 bases). The V and J ends lost 4 bases and 7 bases respectively, with 17 bases between them. From germline, CDR1 is SGHDN and CDR2 FVKESK. The CDR3 has 15 amino acids. DNA for the CDR3: TGTGCCAGCAGCCCCCGGGTAGCGAGGTGGAATGAGCAGTTCTTC. It encodes CASSPRVARWNEQFF.

J is TRBJ2-1 and V is TRBV9; perhaps TRBD1 as D (5 bases). The V end lost 0 bases, the J end lost 6 bases, and 16 bases lay between the germline ends. This CDR3 is 16 amino acids long. Per the germline V gene, CDR1 is SGDLS and CDR2 is YYNGEE. The CDR3 reads CASSVAGQGRFNEQFF. The CDR3 DNA reads TGTGCCAGCAGCGTAGCCGGGCAGGGAAGATTCAATGAGCAGTTCTTC.

This chain joins TRBV4-1 and TRBJ2-6; D not resolved. Trimming pared 3 bases from V and 0 bases from J, leaving 6 bases between. The CDR3 length is 15 residues. Looked up from germline, CDR1 is MGHRA and CDR2 is YSYEKL. The CDR3 region has the DNA TGCGCCAGCAGCCACATGAACTCTGGGGCCAACGTCCTGACTTTC. It yields the protein CASSHMNSGANVLTF.

CDR3 DNA sequence: TGTGCCAGCAGGACAGGCTCTGGAAACACCATATATTTT. Translation gives CASRTGSGNTIYF. This chain uses TRBV6-6 with TRBJ1-3; possibly TRBD1 for D (6 bases). With 6 bases removed from V and 0 bases from J, the gap between germline ends came to 6 bases. CDR3 length equals 13 residues. In germline, CDR1 is MNHNY, CDR2 SVGAGI (reference sequence).

This clone appeared once. The gene calls are TRBV2 and TRBJ2-1; D possibly matches TRBD1 or TRBD2 (5 bases each). Looked up from germline, CDR1 is SNHLY and CDR2 is FYNNEI. The CDR3 runs 14 residues. Trimming removed 7 bases at V and 0 bases at J, with 10 bases between. The CDR3 nucleotides read TGTGCCAGCAAATCAGGGAGCTCCTACAATGAGCAGTTCTTC. Translating gives CASKSGSSYNEQFF.

This chain links TRBV18 with TRBJ2-5; 8 bases agree with TRBD2. The V gene's germline CDR1 is KGHSH and CDR2 LQKENI. The J segment lost 1 base and the V segment lost 4 bases, leaving 2 bases of the junction unmatched. The CDR3 runs 14 residues. For the CDR3, the DNA is TGTGCCAGCTCACTTAGCGGGATCCAAGAGACCCAGTACTTC. Its protein is CASSLSGIQETQYF.

V gene TRBV5-6 combines with J gene TRBJ1-1; 8 bases are shared with TRBD1. V was pared by 3 bases and J by 0 bases, with 7 bases of the junction left unmatched. CDR1 SGHDT and CDR2 YYEEEE come from the germline V gene. This CDR3 is 16 amino acids long. CDR3: CASSSGRGLVNTEAFF. The CDR3 DNA sequence: TGTGCCAGCAGCTCTGGCAGGGGGCTTGTGAACACTGAAGCTTTCTTT. Drawing the rest from reference TRBV5-6 and TRBJ1-1, the complete variable domain is DAGVTQSPTHLIKTRGQQVTLRCSPKSGHDTVSWYQQALGQGPQFIFQYYEEEERQRGNFPDRFSGHQFPNYSSELNVNALLLGDSALYLCASSSGRGLVNTEAFFGQGTRLTVV.

The sample holds one count of this clone. The chain couples TRBV18 to TRBJ1-1; D unresolved. Trimming shortened V by 0 bases and J by 1 base, and 12 bases separated the two germline ends. The CDR3 length is 16 residues. CDR1 is KGHSH, CDR2 LQKENI, per germline. The CDR3: CASSPPVGVRNTEAFF. The CDR3 DNA follows: TGTGCCAGCTCACCACCGGTTGGAGTGCGGAACACTGAAGCTTTCTTT.

The CDR3: CASSEMGGYGYTF. DNA for the CDR3: TGTGCCAGCAGTGAAATGGGTGGCTATGGCTACACCTTC. The chain uses TRBV25-1 and TRBJ1-2, with no clear D. V was shortened by 2 bases and J by 4 bases, with 8 bases between the two germline ends. The CDR3 is made up of 13 amino acids. Germline values: CDR1 MGHDK, CDR2 SYGVNS.

The V and J genes are TRBV5-1 and TRBJ2-1; 7 bases agree with TRBD1. Germline assignment: CDR1 SGHRS and CDR2 YFSETQ. With 5 bases clipped from V and 8 bases from J, the junction kept 10 bases outside the gene matches. This CDR3 region has 14 residues. The CDR3 DNA is TGCGCCAGCAGTGCGGAGACAGGGAGCGATGAGCAGTTCTTC. Protein product: CASSAETGSDEQFF.

This clone was seen more than once but under ten times. This chain uses TRBV7-9 with TRBJ1-1; D ambiguous. The CDR3 loop spans 13 amino acids. V gave up 1 base and J gave up 3 bases, with 6 bases separating them. Germline loops: CDR1 SEHNR, CDR2 FQNEAQ (reference sequence). The CDR3 bases are TGTGCCAGCAGCTTAGTAACGGACACTGAAGCTTTCTTT. It translates to CASSLVTDTEAFF. The whole variable domain, remainder taken from reference TRBV7-9 and TRBJ1-1, is DTGVSQNPRHKITKRGQNVTFRCDPISEHNRLYWYRQTLGQGPEFLTYFQNEAQLEKSRLLSDRFSAERPKGSFSTLEIQRTEQGDSAMYLCASSLVTDTEAFFGQGTRLTVV.

V is TRBV5-6 and J is TRBJ1-5; 7 bases align to TRBD1. There are 16 residues in the CDR3. V dropped 5 bases and J dropped 1; count of bases not matched to a gene: 9. CDR1 is SGHDT and CDR2 is YYEEEE in the germline V gene. The CDR3 DNA is TGTGCCAGCAGTTCTACAGGGGCTAGAAGCAATCAGCCCCAGCATTTT. This codes for CASSSTGARSNQPQHF. The complete variable domain, with remaining parts taken from reference TRBV5-6 and TRBJ1-5, reads DAGVTQSPTHLIKTRGQQVTLRCSPKSGHDTVSWYQQALGQGPQFIFQYYEEEERQRGNFPDRFSGHQFPNYSSELNVNALLLGDSALYLCASSSTGARSNQPQHFGDGTRLSIL.

The CDR3 DNA is TGTGCCAGCAGTTTATACGGGACAGTGAATGAAGTCACTGAAGCTTTCTTT. Encoded protein: CASSLYGTVNEVTEAFF. The rearrangement uses TRBV27 and TRBJ1-1; 7 bases are shared with TRBD1. V lost 1 base and J lost 4; bases outside the gene matches: 12. CDR3 size: 17 residues. Looked up from germline, CDR1 is MNHEY and CDR2 is SMNVEV (reference sequence).

This clone was seen only once. This rearrangement joins TRBV2 to TRBJ1-1; D remains ambiguous. CDR3 length equals 13 residues. Germline lookup yields CDR1 SNHLY and CDR2 FYNNEI. Deletions cut 6 bases from V and 1 base from J, with 9 bases between. The CDR3 DNA sequence: TGTGCCAGCAGACAGAGACCGAACACTGAAGCTTTCTTT. Amino acid sequence: CASRQRPNTEAFF. Full variable domain (outside the CDR3, taken from reference TRBV2 and TRBJ1-1): EPEVTQTPSHQVTQMGQEVILRCVPISNHLYFYWYRQILGQKVEFLVSFYNNEISEKSEIFDDQFSVERPDGSNFTLKIRSTKLEDSAMYFCASRQRPNTEAFFGQGTRLTVV.